The rows below give T cell receptor beta chains drawn from one sample of a study of T cells in Graves' hyperthyroidism and ophthalmopathy. Using its own MiXCR run on the multiplex PCR reads, TCRdb lists one record per CDR3 protein. The sample records around 440,000 distinct CDR3 sequences, around a sixth being singletons. Material: blood. Receptors originate from a young woman with Graves' hyperthyroidism. The CDR3 runs from the conserved cysteine through the conserved F or W. The D gene is left open where the match is weak. Not all rows give a size; the values are once, few, many and, for expanded clones, a class.

abundance,d_gene,v_gene,j_gene,CDR3aa,CDR3nt
many,.,TRBV19,TRBJ1-2,CASSIPPTGRGSYGYTF,TGTGCCAGTAGTATTCCCCCGACGGGTAGGGGCAGCTATGGCTACACCTTC
once,.,TRBV15,TRBJ2-1,CATSRGHPYEQFF,TGTGCCACCAGCAGAGGACACCCCTACGAGCAGTTCTTC
.,TRBD2,TRBV9,TRBJ2-4,CASSVGLAGGRAKNIQYF,TGTGCCAGCAGCGTAGGACTAGCGGGGGGCCGAGCCAAAAACATTCAGTACTTC
many,.,TRBV2,TRBJ1-5,CASSPADRLYQPQHF,TGTGCCAGCAGTCCGGCCGACAGACTCTATCAGCCCCAGCATTTT
many,.,TRBV12-3/TRBV12-4,TRBJ1-1,CASTLQGPMKAFF,TGTGCCAGCACCCTACAAGGACCCATGAAAGCTTTCTTT
many,.,TRBV12-5,TRBJ2-3,CASGQDGTPTDTQYF,TGTGCTAGTGGTCAGGACGGTACCCCCACAGATACGCAGTATTTT
many,.,TRBV5-1,TRBJ1-2,CASSLARAAYGYTF,TGCGCCAGCAGCTTGGCCCGGGCAGCCTATGGCTACACCTTC
few,.,TRBV7-9,TRBJ2-3,CASSHGGRHTDTQYF,TGTGCCAGCAGCCACGGGGGGCGGCACACAGATACGCAGTATTTT
many,.,TRBV2,TRBJ2-7,CASGDSSSYEQYF,TGTGCCAGCGGGGACTCAAGCTCCTACGAGCAGTACTTC
many,TRBD1,TRBV19,TRBJ1-1,CASSIAGGTEAFF,TGTGCCAGTAGTATAGCAGGGGGCACTGAAGCTTTCTTT
many,.,TRBV2,TRBJ2-5,CASKSTRHLSQETQYF,TGTGCCAGCAAGTCGACGAGGCATCTTTCACAAGAGACCCAGTACTTC
.,.,TRBV4-1,TRBJ1-5,CASSQGGAMINQPQHF,TGCGCCAGCAGCCAAGGTGGCGCCATGATCAATCAGCCCCAGCATTTT
many,TRBD1,TRBV12-3/TRBV12-4,TRBJ1-2,CASSSRQGAGGYTF,TGTGCCAGCAGTTCGCGACAGGGGGCAGGCGGCTACACCTTC
many,.,TRBV18,TRBJ2-4,CASSDQGPKNIQYF,TGTGCCAGCTCCGACCAGGGCCCCAAAAACATTCAGTACTTC